The T cell receptor (beta chain) described here comes from a study of cytomegalovirus exposure and HLA in healthy donors. Looking at the study overall: In terms of ancestry, the Caucasian-associated cluster contained about four fifths of the approximately 400 genotyped donors. Study-wide findings and caveats: Looking again later, the authors saw that most CMV-associated TCR beta chains seemed HLA-restricted. In vitro, three CMV-associated chains proved specific for CMV antigens. Some TCR beta chains (164 of them) were listed as cytomegalovirus-associated.

Germline values: CDR1 SGHNT, CDR2 YYREEE (reference sequence). V was clipped by 3 bases and J by 3 bases, with 7 bases between them. The CDR3 sequence is 12 residues long. To note about this clone: Its antigen is still unknown.

Use of 60 Vbeta and 13 Jbeta primers characterized the PCR. The table came from immunoSEQ multiplex PCR; TCRdb's copy has only in-frame clones and leaves some out. The top ten clones hold approximately 2.2% of a sample with roughly 190,000 clones, roughly 79% of them seen once. The chain links TRBV5-4 to TRBJ2-7; D remains ambiguous. The clonotype was recovered from a woman in her 30s in good health and CMV-seropositive. The sample taken for sequencing was PBMCs. The DNA for the CDR3 is TGTGCCAGCAGCTCTAACTACTACGAGCAGTACTTC. This codes for CASSSNYYEQYF.